Sequencing of this TCR beta chain was carried out in a study of shared clonotypes between healthy human individuals. Adults of Caucasian background living in Nashville, Tennessee made up all donors. Around 29,000 T cell genomes, or around 300 ng DNA, went into unsorted PBMC replicate PCRs. Original processing notes: In the immunoSEQ data, sequences were junction-only and lacked quality scores, so filtering differed. The table came from immunoSEQ multiplex PCR; TCRdb's copy has only in-frame clones and leaves some out. V, J and clone size are taken as reported in that table, and D and trimming were inferred from the DNA itself. Of 400,000 to 550,000 clones listed, roughly 78% are singletons. CDR1 and CDR2 from the germline V gene are MDHEN and SYDVKM. CDR3 length: 14 amino acids. Trimming took 5 bases from V and 5 from J, leaving 15 bases between them.

V and J are TRBV28 and TRBJ1-2; no reliable D call. The material sequenced was PBMCs. The TCR comes from a woman between 40 and 55 years old in good health. Some clones in this sample may be carry-over from other donors' samples. CDR3 loop: CASSKLHEIYGYTF. CDR3 sequence (DNA): TGTGCCAGCAGTAAGCTCCACGAAATATATGGCTACACCTTC.